The table lists the clone carrying this TCR beta chain with many counts. Its specificity is not known. MiXCR, run by TCRdb on the reads, gives a single entry per CDR3 protein. The sample has around 360,000 distinct CDR3 sequences, just under 35% seen once. This record comes from a study of T cell repertoires in cytomegalovirus infection. Background on the study: Researchers turned to recently identified HLA-C-restricted CMV epitopes as well as well-studied HLA-B-restricted ones. A matching HLA type, together with CMV infection, was signaled by public TCR beta signatures.

J lost 6 bases, V lost 2 bases, and 7 bases had no gene match. Per the germline V gene, CDR1 is SGHTA and CDR2 is FQGNSA. This CDR3 has 15 amino acids. General observations from the study: There were HLA-C-restricted CMV-specific TCR beta clonotypes dominating the ex vivo response. The cumulative frequency of public TCR beta families identified carriers of CMV plus the relevant HLA.

Sequences were derived from cultured PBMCs, sampled from culture after CMV antigen stimulation. This sequence originates from a human donor in good health (CMV status not recorded). Some clones in this sample may be carry-over from other donors' samples. The chain recombines TRBV7-2 with TRBJ1-5; the match to TRBD1 covers 7 bases. The CDR3 protein is CASSLFARGPQPQHF. For the CDR3, the DNA is TGTGCCAGCAGCTTATTTGCGAGGGGGCCTCAGCCCCAGCATTTT.